The rows below give T cell receptor beta chains drawn from one sample of a study of T cell clonotyping in hematopoietic cell transplantation. Some clones are missing from TCRdb's copy, which holds only in-frame ones; the method was immunoSEQ multiplex PCR. In the table there are 15,000 to 20,000 clones, 86% of which are singletons. Sequences were derived from peripheral blood mononuclear cells, sampled before stem cell transplant. The source is a man between 50 and 59 years old with acute myeloid leukemia. Some clones in this sample may be carry-over from other donors' samples. The CDR3 runs from the conserved cysteine through the conserved F or W. A D gene is named only where the DNA matches it firmly. Where a row states a size, it is once, few, many or the class of an expanded clone; other rows omit it.

J gene: TRBJ1-5; clone size: -; CDR3 length: 14; V gene: TRBV4-1; D gene: -; CDR3 protein: CASSQDRGVQPQHF; CDR3 DNA: TGCGCCAGCAGCCAAGATCGGGGGGTTCAGCCCCAGCATTTT
J gene: TRBJ2-3; clone size: -; CDR3 length: 15; V gene: TRBV9; D gene: TRBD1; CDR3 protein: CASSTHRGQADTQYF; CDR3 DNA: TGTGCCAGCAGCACCCACAGGGGTCAGGCAGATACGCAGTATTTT
J gene: TRBJ1-1; clone size: -; CDR3 length: 16; V gene: TRBV5-6; D gene: TRBD1; CDR3 protein: CASSLIGTGHITEAFF; CDR3 DNA: TGTGCCAGCAGCTTGATTGGGACAGGGCATATCACTGAAGCTTTCTTT
J gene: TRBJ2-7; clone size: -; CDR3 length: 13; V gene: TRBV13; D gene: -; CDR3 protein: CASSLGRGYEQYF; CDR3 DNA: TGTGCCAGCAGCTTAGGCCGGGGCTACGAGCAGTACTTC
J gene: TRBJ2-7; clone size: -; CDR3 length: 12; V gene: TRBV2; D gene: -; CDR3 protein: CASSPFWYEQYF; CDR3 DNA: TGTGCCAGCAGCCCGTTCTGGTACGAGCAGTACTTC
J gene: TRBJ2-3; clone size: -; CDR3 length: 15; V gene: TRBV5-4; D gene: -; CDR3 protein: CASSLTGPSSDTQYF; CDR3 DNA: TGTGCCAGCAGCTTGACAGGTCCAAGCTCAGATACGCAGTATTTT
J gene: TRBJ1-1; clone size: -; CDR3 length: 14; V gene: TRBV2; D gene: TRBD1; CDR3 protein: CASSTGVGYTEAFF; CDR3 DNA: TGTGCCAGCAGTACAGGGGTGGGGTACACTGAAGCTTTCTTT
J gene: TRBJ2-7; clone size: -; CDR3 length: 14; V gene: TRBV27; D gene: -; CDR3 protein: CASSSRRRIYEQYF; CDR3 DNA: TGTGCCAGCAGTTCACGCCGCAGGATCTACGAGCAGTACTTC
J gene: TRBJ1-5; clone size: few; CDR3 length: 13; V gene: TRBV7-7; D gene: -; CDR3 protein: CATSWGAQQPQHF; CDR3 DNA: TGTGCCACGTCATGGGGGGCTCAACAGCCCCAGCATTTT
J gene: TRBJ1-2; clone size: medium-sized; CDR3 length: 15; V gene: TRBV7-3; D gene: -; CDR3 protein: CASSLTSRGGEGYTF; CDR3 DNA: TGTGCCAGCAGCTTAACGAGTCGGGGAGGTGAAGGCTACACCTTC
J gene: TRBJ2-2; clone size: once; CDR3 length: 17; V gene: TRBV14; D gene: TRBD2; CDR3 protein: CASSPRTSGPSTGELFF; CDR3 DNA: TGTGCCAGCAGCCCGAGGACTAGCGGCCCCTCCACCGGGGAGCTGTTTTTT
J gene: TRBJ1-1; clone size: -; CDR3 length: 12; V gene: TRBV29-1; D gene: TRBD1; CDR3 protein: CSVTGVNTEAFF; CDR3 DNA: TGCAGCGTGACAGGGGTTAACACTGAAGCTTTCTTT
J gene: TRBJ1-2; clone size: -; CDR3 length: 14; V gene: TRBV27; D gene: -; CDR3 protein: CASRGTGTTQGYTF; CDR3 DNA: TGTGCCAGCAGGGGGACCGGGACAACTCAAGGCTACACCTTC
J gene: TRBJ1-5; clone size: -; CDR3 length: 17; V gene: TRBV4-2; D gene: -; CDR3 protein: CASSLEVSLGLNQPQHF; CDR3 DNA: TGTGCCAGCAGCCTAGAAGTTTCTCTGGGACTGAATCAGCCCCAGCATTTT
J gene: TRBJ2-7; clone size: -; CDR3 length: 11; V gene: TRBV20-1; D gene: -; CDR3 protein: CSASPVGEQYF; CDR3 DNA: TGCAGTGCTAGTCCTGTCGGCGAGCAGTACTTC
J gene: TRBJ1-2; clone size: -; CDR3 length: 18; V gene: TRBV28; D gene: TRBD1; CDR3 protein: CASSLGPGQTLASYGYTF; CDR3 DNA: TGTGCCAGCAGTTTGGGACCGGGACAGACTCTTGCCTCCTATGGCTACACCTTC
J gene: TRBJ2-5; clone size: -; CDR3 length: 16; V gene: TRBV4-2; D gene: -; CDR3 protein: CASSQGGEPFQETQYF; CDR3 DNA: TGTGCCAGCAGCCAAGGGGGGGAGCCATTCCAAGAGACCCAGTACTTC
J gene: TRBJ1-2; clone size: -; CDR3 length: 13; V gene: TRBV29-1; D gene: -; CDR3 protein: CSVDSDDNYGYTF; CDR3 DNA: TGCAGCGTTGATAGTGACGATAACTATGGCTACACCTTC
J gene: TRBJ1-5; clone size: once; CDR3 length: 16; V gene: TRBV19; D gene: TRBD1; CDR3 protein: CASSSGTGGLGQPQHF; CDR3 DNA: TGTGCCAGTAGTAGTGGAACAGGGGGCCTGGGTCAGCCCCAGCATTTT
J gene: TRBJ1-5; clone size: -; CDR3 length: 13; V gene: TRBV4-3; D gene: -; CDR3 protein: CASSLGGDQPQHF; CDR3 DNA: TGCGCCAGCAGCCTCGGGGGGGATCAGCCCCAGCATTTT
J gene: TRBJ1-1; clone size: -; CDR3 length: 15; V gene: TRBV6-1; D gene: TRBD1; CDR3 protein: CASSEDRYMNTEAFF; CDR3 DNA: TGTGCCAGCAGTGAGGACAGGTACATGAACACTGAAGCTTTCTTT
J gene: TRBJ1-2; clone size: -; CDR3 length: 15; V gene: TRBV9; D gene: TRBD1; CDR3 protein: CASSVRRTGGYGYTF; CDR3 DNA: TGTGCCAGCAGCGTCCGAAGGACAGGCGGCTATGGCTACACCTTC
J gene: TRBJ1-1; clone size: -; CDR3 length: 12; V gene: TRBV9; D gene: -; CDR3 protein: CASSGLGTEAFF; CDR3 DNA: TGTGCCAGCAGCGGACTGGGCACTGAAGCTTTCTTT
J gene: TRBJ1-6; clone size: once; CDR3 length: 15; V gene: TRBV6-5; D gene: TRBD1; CDR3 protein: CASSSGQGHNSPLHF; CDR3 DNA: TGTGCCAGCAGTTCCGGACAGGGGCATAATTCACCCCTCCACTTT
J gene: TRBJ2-3; clone size: -; CDR3 length: 17; V gene: TRBV28; D gene: -; CDR3 protein: CASSSGRDETSTDTQYF; CDR3 DNA: TGTGCCAGCAGTTCGGGGCGGGATGAGACTAGCACAGATACGCAGTATTTT
J gene: TRBJ1-2; clone size: few; CDR3 length: 14; V gene: TRBV9; D gene: -; CDR3 protein: CASSVGGNRPFYTF; CDR3 DNA: TGTGCCAGCAGCGTAGGGGGTAACAGGCCTTTCTACACCTTC
J gene: TRBJ2-7; clone size: -; CDR3 length: 14; V gene: TRBV5-1; D gene: TRBD1; CDR3 protein: CASSLLGQGYEQYF; CDR3 DNA: TGCGCCAGCAGCTTGCTCGGACAGGGCTACGAGCAGTACTTC
J gene: TRBJ2-3; clone size: -; CDR3 length: 14; V gene: TRBV5-1; D gene: -; CDR3 protein: CASSVGTRGDTQYF; CDR3 DNA: TGCGCCAGCAGCGTAGGGACAAGAGGAGATACGCAGTATTTT